These 22 T cell receptor beta chains originate from one sample sequenced in a study of early T cells in non-severe SARS-CoV-2 infection. TCRdb called the 5' RACE reads again in MiXCR, with one record for every CDR3 protein. The sample has approximately 66,000 distinct CDR3 sequences, 13% seen once. What was sequenced was whole blood. These TCRs come from an adult who was a healthcare worker with PCR-confirmed SARS-CoV-2 infection or an uninfected control (not recorded which).

This clonotype has a count of ten or more. The chain joins TRBV18 to TRBJ2-3; D unclear. CDR1 is KGHSH, CDR2 LQKENI, per germline. Trimming pared 6 bases from V and 6 bases from J, leaving 7 bases between. The CDR3 has 11 amino acids. The CDR3 DNA reads TGTGCCAGCTCGTCGTTTGATACGCAGTATTTT. Encoded protein: CASSSFDTQYF.

The CDR3 spells CSGETGDEQYF. For the CDR3, the DNA is TGCAGCGGAGAGACAGGGGACGAGCAGTACTTC. This chain links TRBV29-1 with TRBJ2-7, with TRBD1 matching 8 bases. V lost 7 bases and J lost 5; bases outside the gene matches: 4. The germline CDR1 and CDR2 sequences are SQVTM and ANQGSEA. The CDR3 runs 11 residues.

The chain is built from TRBV4-2 and TRBJ2-3, with TRBD2 matching over 7 bases. J gave up 2 bases and V 4 bases, and 9 bases lay outside the gene matches. The germline gives CDR1 LGHNA, CDR2 YNFKEQ. The CDR3 sequence is 16 residues long. CDR3 amino acids: CASSPGGLGLTDTQYF. In nucleotides, the CDR3 is TGTGCCAGCAGCCCGGGGGGTTTGGGGCTCACAGATACGCAGTATTTT.

Only a few counts were recorded for this clonotype. The rearrangement uses TRBV6-6 and TRBJ2-4, with 9 bases matching TRBD1. CDR1 is MNHNY and CDR2 is SVGAGI in the germline V gene (reference sequence). CDR3 length: 14 amino acids. Trimming cost V 6 bases and J 8 bases; bases outside gene matches: 8. In DNA, the CDR3 is TGTGCCAGCAGGTTTCCGGGACAGGGAGACATTCAGTACTTC. It translates to CASRFPGQGDIQYF.

The sample holds many counts of this clonotype. This chain links TRBV5-1 with TRBJ1-1, with unresolved D. The CDR3 extends over 13 amino acids. Germline CDR1 is SGHRS and CDR2 is YFSETQ. Trimming pared 1 base from V and 2 bases from J, leaving 6 bases between. In DNA, the CDR3 is TGCGCCAGCAGCTTGCACAGCAACACTGAAGCTTTCTTT. Translating it yields CASSLHSNTEAFF.

This clonotype was detected only a few times. The chain employs TRBV11-2 and TRBJ1-6; D is unclear. Looked up from germline, CDR1 is SGHAT and CDR2 is FQNNGV. The CDR3 has 14 amino acids. V dropped 5 bases and J dropped 0 bases, with 5 bases sitting between them. The CDR3 DNA sequence: TGTGCCAGCAGCCATAGCTCCTATAATTCACCCCTCCACTTT. Protein product: CASSHSSYNSPLHF.

About this clonotype itself: A much larger clone lies a single base off, so this may be a read error. V usage is TRBV27 and J usage is TRBJ1-2; 12 bases line up with TRBD1. The germline CDR1 and CDR2 sequences are MNHEY and SMNVEV (reference sequence). The CDR3 totals 14 residues. The CDR3 here is CAGSQGQGAYGYTF. CDR3 sequence (DNA): TGTGCCGGCAGTCAGGGACAGGGGGCGTATGGCTACACCTTC.

This clonotype was recorded many times. The chain recombines TRBV14 with TRBJ2-5; no clear D. V was clipped by 4 bases and J by 5 bases, with 5 bases between them. This CDR3 has 11 amino acids. From germline, CDR1 is SGHDN and CDR2 FVKESK. The CDR3 nucleotides are TGTGCCAGCAGCCGTGGGGAGACCCAGTACTTC. Its protein is CASSRGETQYF.

This clonotype was counted ten times or more. The V and J genes are TRBV6-2 or TRBV6-3 and TRBJ1-5, with TRBD1 identical over 10 bases. With V trimmed by 6 bases and J by 7 bases, 9 bases remained unmatched. Germline CDR1 MNHEY, CDR2 SVGEGT. The CDR3 consists of 15 residues. The CDR3 DNA reads as TGTGCCAGCAGATCGACAGGGGGCGGCCGGCAGCCCCAGCATTTT. Translated: CASRSTGGGRQPQHF.

The chain couples TRBV29-1 to TRBJ2-3; the D is unclear. Trimming pared 7 bases from V and 0 bases from J, leaving 8 bases between. Germline lookup yields CDR1 SQVTM and CDR2 ANQGSEA. CDR3 length: 12 amino acids. CDR3 coding DNA: TGCAGCGGGGCGCTTAGCACAGATACGCAGTATTTT. Amino acids: CSGALSTDTQYF.

This chain uses TRBV29-1 with TRBJ1-4, with TRBD1 matching 8 bases. CDR1 is SQVTM and CDR2 is ANQGSEA in the germline V gene. This CDR3 comprises 17 residues. The J segment lost 3 bases and the V segment lost 0 bases, leaving 9 bases of the junction unmatched. In DNA, the CDR3 is TGCAGCGTTGAAGACCGGGCAGGGGGCGCGTCTAATGAAAAACTGTTTTTT. Its translation: CSVEDRAGGASNEKLFF.

In this sample, this clonotype turned up a few times. V usage is TRBV11-2 and J usage is TRBJ1-2; D might be TRBD1 (6 bases). V was cut by 3 bases and J by 2 bases, with 10 bases left in between. The CDR3 totals 14 residues. In germline, CDR1 is SGHAT, CDR2 FQNNGV. In DNA, the CDR3 is TGTGCCAGCAGCTTTTCGGGGGCGAACTATGGCTACACCTTC. It specifies CASSFSGANYGYTF.

This clonotype turned up a few times. The chain has TRBV5-1 and TRBJ2-2, with 7 positions matching TRBD1. This CDR3 has 15 amino acids. CDR1 SGHRS and CDR2 YFSETQ come from the germline V gene. Unmatched junction bases numbered 3, after V lost 4 bases and J lost 0 bases. CDR3 in amino acids: CASSTGTANTGELFF. As DNA, the CDR3 is TGCGCCAGCAGCACCGGGACAGCGAACACCGGGGAGCTGTTTTTT. The full variable domain, with the rest looked up from reference TRBV5-1 and TRBJ2-2, is KAGVTQTPRYLIKTRGQQVTLSCSPISGHRSVSWYQQTPGQGLQFLFEYFSETQRNKGNFPGRFSGRQFSNSRSEMNVSTLELGDSALYLCASSTGTANTGELFFGEGSRLTVL.

The sample holds a few counts of this clonotype. This chain links TRBV25-1 with TRBJ2-5; D is ambiguous. The CDR3 runs 14 residues. Germline CDR1 is MGHDK and CDR2 is SYGVNS. V lost 0 bases and J lost 4, with 9 bases in between. CDR3 protein: CASSEYGARETQYF. CDR3 nucleotide sequence: TGTGCCAGCAGTGAATATGGAGCTAGAGAGACCCAGTACTTC.

This clonotype occurred many times. The chain uses TRBV11-3 and TRBJ2-2; D remains ambiguous. The germline gives CDR1 SGHNT, CDR2 YENEEA. The ends were cut back, 2 bases at V and 4 bases at J, with 5 bases in the middle. CDR3 length equals 13 residues. CDR3 DNA sequence: TGTGCCAGCAGCTTATACGTCACCGGGGAGCTGTTTTTT. Amino acids: CASSLYVTGELFF.

In its sample, this clonotype was seen many times. J is TRBJ1-4 and V is TRBV27; 7 bases map to TRBD1. From germline, CDR1 is MNHEY and CDR2 SMNVEV (reference sequence). The CDR3 sequence is 13 residues long. V lost 4 bases and J lost 10; bases outside the gene matches: 6. CDR3 sequence (DNA): TGTGCCAGCAGTTCACAGGGGTTTGGAAAACTGTTTTTT. Translated: CASSSQGFGKLFF.

In its sample, this clonotype was seen many times. This chain links TRBV7-3 with TRBJ2-6; D could derive from TRBD1 or TRBD2 (6 bases each). This CDR3 is built from 16 residues. Looked up from germline, CDR1 is SGHTA and CDR2 is FQGTGA. Trimming stripped 5 bases from V and 2 bases from J, with 13 bases between. Here the CDR3 DNA reads TGTGCCAGCAGCCTTTGGAGGGGGGCTGGGGCCAACGTCCTGACTTTC. Its protein product is CASSLWRGAGANVLTF.

This clonotype was recorded many times. The chain joins TRBV2 to TRBJ1-1; TRBD1 matches 8 bases. The length of the CDR3 is 14 residues. Germline values: CDR1 SNHLY, CDR2 FYNNEI. J gave up 7 bases and V 6 bases, and 10 bases lay outside the gene matches. The CDR3 DNA is TGTGCCAGCAGACTCGGACAGGGAGATATTGAAGCTTTCTTT. Amino acid sequence: CASRLGQGDIEAFF.

This clonotype was observed many times. The rearrangement joins TRBV19 to TRBJ2-6; D gene ambiguous. V was clipped by 6 bases and J by 0 bases, with 12 bases between them. Germline loops: CDR1 LNHDA, CDR2 SQIVND (reference sequence). The CDR3 has 16 amino acids. The CDR3 sequence: CASSHYSISGANVLTF. DNA of the CDR3: TGTGCCAGTAGCCATTACAGTATCTCTGGGGCCAACGTCCTGACTTTC.

There are a few counts of this clonotype. CDR3 region: CAISEANLRGYGYTF. The CDR3 DNA reads as TGTGCCATCAGTGAGGCAAACCTACGAGGCTATGGCTACACCTTC. The V gene is TRBV10-3, the J gene TRBJ1-2; D is undetermined. The CDR3 loop spans 15 amino acids. V was cut by 2 bases and J by 4 bases, with 14 bases left in between. Per the germline V gene, CDR1 is ENHRY and CDR2 is SYGVKD.

This clonotype occurred once. The chain combines TRBV7-2 with TRBJ1-1, with D maybe TRBD1 (5 bases). Looked up from germline, CDR1 is SGHTA and CDR2 is FQGNSA. Trimming cost V 2 bases and J 1 base, with 5 bases left between them. The CDR3 is 13 amino acids. The CDR3 spells CTSSLQGNTEAFF. The CDR3 bases are TGTACCAGCAGCTTACAGGGGAACACTGAAGCTTTCTTT.

This clonotype showed up just a few times. The V gene is TRBV20-1, the J gene TRBJ2-3, with 7 nucleotides matching TRBD2. Germline V gene sequence: CDR1 DFQATT, CDR2 SNEGSKA (reference sequence). This CDR3 has 16 amino acids. V was clipped by 3 bases and J by 1 base; unmatched bases: 10. The CDR3 sequence is CSASGKSGARTDTQYF. CDR3 sequence (DNA): TGCAGTGCTAGCGGAAAAAGCGGGGCTCGCACAGATACGCAGTATTTT.